This is a list of T cell receptor beta chains from one sample in a study of T cells in Graves' hyperthyroidism and ophthalmopathy. MiXCR, run by TCRdb on the multiplex PCR reads, gives a single entry per CDR3 protein. Of under 350,000 distinct CDR3 sequences in the sample, about an eighth were seen once. The sequenced sample consisted of blood. Receptor source: a woman aged 40 to 50 with Graves' ophthalmopathy. Both conserved end residues are part of each CDR3.

v_call	cdr3_aa
TRBV7-9	CASSLYDDQAYNEQFF
TRBV5-1	CASSWGQEGSPLHF
TRBV14	CASSQWDGRGEQFF
TRBV7-9	CASSSGLAGVAKNIQYF
TRBV15	CATSRDRRTSGHNGQETQYF
TRBV10-3	CAISKAGGPYEQYF
TRBV27	CASSFREQAGAVSEQFF
TRBV28	CASSLGGGDYGYTF
TRBV3-1	CASSQTAFQETQYF
TRBV30	CAWNPAGRGYSNQPQHF
TRBV2	CASTLHDRGPYEQYF
TRBV2	CASSEAELNTGELFF
TRBV7-6	CASSGPRGLSDTEAFF
TRBV7-2	CASSRHGGAGGGYEQYF
TRBV18	CASSPPAVFGTQYF
TRBV5-1	CASSVGLAGNTDTQYF
TRBV27	CASKPSGQAMGYEQYF
TRBV9	CASSVVAGGSYNEQFF
TRBV16	CASSQSPGAGDGYTF
TRBV4-1	CASSQDGRSNQPQHF
TRBV2	CASSEGSGWGGYTF
TRBV9	CASSVVPEGVGHEQFF
TRBV3-1	CASSQVPPWETQYF
TRBV12-3/TRBV12-4	CASSRGEGRTDTQYF
TRBV7-9	CASSPSFGTDTQYF
TRBV12-3/TRBV12-4	CASSDFGNTGELFF
TRBV5-5	CASSPGGTVQETQYF
TRBV29-1	CSVSGVMGYEQYF
TRBV9	CASSVVSGQGVGELFF
TRBV27	CASSFRLTNTEAFF
TRBV6-1	CASSEKWQNTGELFF
TRBV27	CASSLRGLSTDTQYF
TRBV28	CASSTTRETNEQFF
TRBV12-3/TRBV12-4	CASRKVDGYTF
TRBV20-1	CSAQEGTPNQPQHF
TRBV12-3/TRBV12-4	CASRIQTGFVNNEQFF
TRBV6-1	CASRAGGHGYTF
TRBV7-8	CASSSPRWVGLAGGKDEQFF
TRBV2	CASSASGKITDTQYF
TRBV3-1	CASSQETLAGGGVDIQYF
TRBV20-1	CSAGQGGREKLFF
TRBV6-1	CASSDEGQGGIGANVLTF
TRBV19	CASRKQGSSYEQYF
TRBV20-1	CSAGTSGAPSYEQYF
TRBV5-1	CARWGTDTQYF
TRBV20-1	CSARSYYEQYF
TRBV7-8	CASSLSSGRLRAYEQYF
TRBV20-1	CSARGHLTEAFF
TRBV28	CASSLNPSLGSPKFF
TRBV2	CASRIGREQFF
TRBV18	CASSMGRGLNTEAFF
TRBV24-1	CATSDSLTDTQYF